The 9 T cell receptor beta chains in this list originate from one sample, sequenced in a study of blood T cell repertoires in COVID-19. The data were produced by immunoSEQ multiplex PCR, yet TCRdb's version contains in-frame clones alone and is incomplete. There are 150,000 or so clones in the sample; approximately 88% occur only once, and 2.9% lies in the top ten. Input material: peripheral blood. These receptor sequences come from a woman in her sixties or seventies with acute or convalescent COVID-19.

The chain joins TRBV18 to TRBJ2-5; 9 bases match TRBD2. This CDR3 has 15 amino acids. The trim removed 2 bases at V and 4 bases at J, leaving 5 bases unmatched. In germline, CDR1 is KGHSH, CDR2 LQKENI. CDR3 in amino acids: CASSPSGTSIETQYF. Written as DNA, the CDR3 is TGTGCCAGCTCACCATCCGGGACTAGCATAGAGACCCAGTACTTC.

The V call is TRBV29-1, the J call TRBJ1-1; 7 bases fit TRBD1. CDR1 is SQVTM and CDR2 is ANQGSEA in the germline V gene. Unmatched junction bases numbered 6, after V lost 7 bases and J lost 1 base. The CDR3 is 13 amino acids. The CDR3 here is CSATTGRNTEAFF. The CDR3 nucleotides are TGCAGCGCTACGACAGGGAGGAACACTGAAGCTTTCTTT.

The chain has TRBV18 and TRBJ2-3, with 12 bases that match TRBD2. With V trimmed by 2 bases and J by 6 bases, 15 bases remained unmatched. Germline-derived CDR1 and CDR2 are KGHSH and LQKENI. CDR3 length equals 19 residues. Here the CDR3 DNA reads TGTGCCAGCTCACCAAGTCCCGGGACTAGCGGGCAACGCCACGATACGCAGTATTTT. It encodes CASSPSPGTSGQRHDTQYF.

This sequence joins TRBV5-1 and TRBJ2-6; D is unresolved. Trimming removed 1 base from V and 1 base from J, with 18 bases in between. CDR3 length: 19 amino acids. Germline assignment: CDR1 SGHRS and CDR2 YFSETQ. The CDR3 spells CASSLFSSLGLSGANVLTF. The CDR3, as DNA: TGCGCCAGCAGCTTGTTTTCCAGCCTCGGGTTATCTGGGGCCAACGTCCTGACTTTC.

The rearrangement joins TRBV28 to TRBJ1-2; D is possibly TRBD1 (6 bases). Germline loops: CDR1 MDHEN, CDR2 SYDVKM. The V and J ends lost 2 bases and 4 bases respectively, with 14 bases between them. The CDR3 runs to 15 residues. CDR3 in amino acids: CASSLRQGMGYGYTF. The CDR3 bases are TGTGCCAGCAGTTTAAGGCAGGGGATGGGCTATGGCTACACCTTC.

The rearrangement uses TRBV18 and TRBJ2-7; D unresolved. The length of the CDR3 is 14 residues. Germline V gene sequence: CDR1 KGHSH, CDR2 LQKENI. Trimming took 4 bases from V and 4 from J, leaving 14 bases between them. CDR3 sequence (DNA): TGTGCCAGCTCACTAACTAAATCCCAATACGAGCAGTACTTC. This sequence encodes CASSLTKSQYEQYF.

This chain joins TRBV25-1 and TRBJ2-1, with D possibly matching TRBD1 (5 bases). The CDR3 consists of 15 residues. Trimming removed 2 bases at V and 9 bases at J, with 17 bases between. Germline CDR1 MGHDK, CDR2 SYGVNS. CDR3 DNA sequence: TGTGCCAGCAGTGAAATATGGGGCTACGAAGGTGAGCAGTTCTTC. Amino acids: CASSEIWGYEGEQFF.

The chain couples TRBV5-5 to TRBJ2-7; D might be TRBD2 (8 bases). There are 15 residues in the CDR3. V shed 4 bases and J shed 0 bases, with 14 bases lying between them. Per the germline V gene, CDR1 is SGHKS and CDR2 is YYEKEE (reference sequence). The CDR3 DNA follows: TGTGCCAGCAGCAGAGCGGGGGACAGCTCCTACGAGCAGTACTTC. Its protein product is CASSRAGDSSYEQYF.

The rearrangement joins TRBV2 to TRBJ1-1; TRBD1 is a possible D gene (6 bases). This CDR3 comprises 14 residues. V was pared by 6 bases and J by 0 bases, with 11 bases between. Germline assignment: CDR1 SNHLY and CDR2 FYNNEI. The CDR3: CASRDSRMNTEAFF. Written as DNA, the CDR3 is TGTGCCAGCAGGGACAGCCGAATGAACACTGAAGCTTTCTTT.